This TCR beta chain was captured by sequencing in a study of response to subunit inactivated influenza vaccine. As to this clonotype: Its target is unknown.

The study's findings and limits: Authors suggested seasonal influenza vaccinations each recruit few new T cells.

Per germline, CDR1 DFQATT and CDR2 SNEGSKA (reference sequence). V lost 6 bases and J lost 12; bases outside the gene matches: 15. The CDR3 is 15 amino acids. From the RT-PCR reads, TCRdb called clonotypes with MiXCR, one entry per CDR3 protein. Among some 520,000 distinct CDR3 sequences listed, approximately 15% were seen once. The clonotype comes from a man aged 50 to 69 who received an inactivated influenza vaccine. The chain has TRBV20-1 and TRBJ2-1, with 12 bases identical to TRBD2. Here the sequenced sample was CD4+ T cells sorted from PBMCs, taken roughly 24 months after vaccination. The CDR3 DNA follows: TGCAGTGCCCCTCAGACTAGCGGGAGTCTTTTGAGGCAGTTCTTC. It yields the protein CSAPQTSGSLLRQFF.